The T cell receptor beta chain described here comes from a study of graft-versus-host responses after intestinal transplantation. Assay: immunoSEQ multiplex PCR; the TCRdb copy retains only in-frame clones and omits some. The data show about 8,000 clones, with less than 40% seen just once and approximately 2% held by the top ten. The plating included some 200,000 irradiated, violet-dye-labeled stimulator cells together with some 200,000 CFSE-labeled responder cells. Germline CDR1 is PRHDT and CDR2 is FYEKMQ (reference sequence). The CDR3 has 15 residues. V was pared by 8 bases and J by 6 bases, with 20 bases between.

This receptor was identified in a human patient who received an intestinal transplant. Material: alloreactive CD8+ T cells from a mixed lymphocyte reaction culture, obtained before intestinal transplant. The subset was: CFSE-low proliferating T cells sorted from roughly six-day pre-transplant mixed lymphocyte reaction (GvH or HvG direction). J is TRBJ2-1 and V is TRBV13; perhaps TRBD1 as D (5 bases). CDR3 sequence reads: CASVRWGLKGNEQFF. In DNA, the CDR3 is TGTGCCAGCGTCCGTTGGGGCCTAAAGGGCAATGAGCAGTTCTTC.